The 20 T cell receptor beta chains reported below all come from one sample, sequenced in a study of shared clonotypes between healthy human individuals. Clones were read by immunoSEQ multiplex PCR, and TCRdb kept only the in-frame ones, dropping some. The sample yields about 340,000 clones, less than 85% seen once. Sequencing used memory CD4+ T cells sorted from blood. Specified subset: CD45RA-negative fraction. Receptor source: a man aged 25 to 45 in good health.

The CDR3 region is CATRRTASSHEQYF. The CDR3 bases are TGTGCCACCAGGCGGACCGCCTCATCCCACGAGCAGTACTTC. The chain couples TRBV6-5 to TRBJ2-7; D remains unclear. Between the trimmed V and J ends, which lost 10 bases and 5 bases, there was a span of 21 bases. Germline V lookup: CDR1 MNHEY, CDR2 SVGAGI. The CDR3 loop spans 14 amino acids.

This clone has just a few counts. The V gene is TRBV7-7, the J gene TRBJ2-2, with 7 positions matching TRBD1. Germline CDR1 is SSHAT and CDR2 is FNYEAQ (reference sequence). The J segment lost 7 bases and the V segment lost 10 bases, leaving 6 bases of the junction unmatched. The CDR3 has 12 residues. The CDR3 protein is CATTQGFGELFF. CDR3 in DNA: TGTGCCACGACACAGGGGTTCGGGGAGCTGTTTTTT. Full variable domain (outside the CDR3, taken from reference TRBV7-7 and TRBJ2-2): GAGVSQSPRYKVTKRGQDVTLRCDPISSHATLYWYQQALGQGPEFLTYFNYEAQPDKSGLPSDRFSAERPEGSISTLTIQRTEQRDSAMYRCATTQGFGELFFGEGSRLTVL.

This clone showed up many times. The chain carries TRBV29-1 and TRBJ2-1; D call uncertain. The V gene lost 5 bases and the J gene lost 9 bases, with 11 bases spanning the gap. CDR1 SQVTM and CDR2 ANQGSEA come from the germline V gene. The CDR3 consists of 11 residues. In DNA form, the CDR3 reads TGCAGCGTTCGCTCTGGAAGTGAGCAGTTCTTC. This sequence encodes CSVRSGSEQFF.

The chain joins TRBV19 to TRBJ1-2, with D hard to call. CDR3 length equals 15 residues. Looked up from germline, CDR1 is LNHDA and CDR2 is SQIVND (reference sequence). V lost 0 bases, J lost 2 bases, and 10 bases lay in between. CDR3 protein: CASSIDQAANYGYTF. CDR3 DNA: TGTGCCAGTAGTATAGATCAAGCGGCGAACTATGGCTACACCTTC.

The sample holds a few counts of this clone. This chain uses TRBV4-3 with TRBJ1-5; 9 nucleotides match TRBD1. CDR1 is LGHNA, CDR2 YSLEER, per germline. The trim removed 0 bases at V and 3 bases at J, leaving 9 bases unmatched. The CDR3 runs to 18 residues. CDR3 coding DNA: TGCGCCAGCAGCCAAGATTTTTGGGGACAGGGAATCAATCAGCCCCAGCATTTT. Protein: CASSQDFWGQGINQPQHF.

CDR3 residues: CASSFYGSGANVLTF. CDR3 coding DNA: TGTGCCAGCAGCTTTTACGGCTCTGGGGCCAACGTCCTGACTTTC. V is TRBV7-9 and J is TRBJ2-6; D remains unclear. The CDR3 spans 15 residues. V was pared by 3 bases and J by 0 bases, with 6 bases between. CDR1 SEHNR and CDR2 FQNEAQ come from the germline V gene (reference sequence).

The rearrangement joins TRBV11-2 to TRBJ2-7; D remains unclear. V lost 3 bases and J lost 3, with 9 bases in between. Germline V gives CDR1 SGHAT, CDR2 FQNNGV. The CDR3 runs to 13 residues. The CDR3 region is CASSLYRLYEQYF. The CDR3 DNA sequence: TGTGCCAGCAGCTTGTACAGACTCTACGAGCAGTACTTC.

The CDR3 loop is CASSPKGQGNQPQHF. CDR3 DNA: TGTGCCAGCAGCCCTAAAGGACAGGGGAATCAGCCCCAGCATTTT. The genes are TRBV7-9 and TRBJ1-5, with 9 positions matching TRBD1. CDR1 and CDR2 from the germline V gene are SEHNR and FQNEAQ (reference sequence). There are 15 residues in the CDR3. Germline trimming cut 5 bases from V and 4 bases from J; bases unmatched to any gene: 6. Together with reference TRBV7-9 and TRBJ1-5, the CDR3 gives the full variable domain: DTGVSQNPRHKITKRGQNVTFRCDPISEHNRLYWYRQTLGQGPEFLTYFQNEAQLEKSRLLSDRFSAERPKGSFSTLEIQRTEQGDSAMYLCASSPKGQGNQPQHFGDGTRLSIL.

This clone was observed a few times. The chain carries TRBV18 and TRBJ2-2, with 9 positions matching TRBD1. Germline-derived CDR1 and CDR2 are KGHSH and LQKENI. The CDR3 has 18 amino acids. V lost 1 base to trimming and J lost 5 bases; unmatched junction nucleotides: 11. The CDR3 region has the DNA TGTGCCAGCTCACCACTCTCGGGACAGGGCCCGACTACCGGGGAGCTGTTTTTT. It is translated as CASSPLSGQGPTTGELFF.

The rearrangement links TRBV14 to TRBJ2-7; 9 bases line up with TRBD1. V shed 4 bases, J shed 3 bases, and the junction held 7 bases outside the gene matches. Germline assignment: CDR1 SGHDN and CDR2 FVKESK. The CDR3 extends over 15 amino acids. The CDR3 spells CASSRLTGGFYEQYF. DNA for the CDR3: TGTGCCAGCAGCCGATTGACAGGGGGTTTCTACGAGCAGTACTTC. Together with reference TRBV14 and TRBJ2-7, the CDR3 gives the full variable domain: EAGVTQFPSHSVIEKGQTVTLRCDPISGHDNLYWYRRVMGKEIKFLLHFVKESKQDESGMPNNRFLAERTGGTYSTLKVQPAELEDSGVYFCASSRLTGGFYEQYFGPGTRLTVT.

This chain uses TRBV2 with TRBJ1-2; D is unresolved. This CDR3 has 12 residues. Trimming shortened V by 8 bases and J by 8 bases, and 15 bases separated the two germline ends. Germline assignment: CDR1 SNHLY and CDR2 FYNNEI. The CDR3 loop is CASCVSGAGYTF. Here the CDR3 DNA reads TGTGCCAGCTGTGTTTCGGGTGCCGGCTACACCTTC.

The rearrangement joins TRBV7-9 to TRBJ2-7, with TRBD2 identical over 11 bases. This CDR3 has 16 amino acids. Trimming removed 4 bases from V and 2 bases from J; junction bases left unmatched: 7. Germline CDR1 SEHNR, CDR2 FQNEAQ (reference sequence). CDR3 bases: TGTGCCAGCAGCTCAGACCTACTAGCGGGAGCCTACGAGCAGTACTTC. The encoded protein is CASSSDLLAGAYEQYF.

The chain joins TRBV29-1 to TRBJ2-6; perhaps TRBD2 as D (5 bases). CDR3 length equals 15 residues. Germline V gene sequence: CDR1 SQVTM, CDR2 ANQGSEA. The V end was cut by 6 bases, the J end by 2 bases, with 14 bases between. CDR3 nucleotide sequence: TGCAGCGTCCGCGCGGGTGGTCCTGGGGCCAACGTCCTGACTTTC. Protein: CSVRAGGPGANVLTF.

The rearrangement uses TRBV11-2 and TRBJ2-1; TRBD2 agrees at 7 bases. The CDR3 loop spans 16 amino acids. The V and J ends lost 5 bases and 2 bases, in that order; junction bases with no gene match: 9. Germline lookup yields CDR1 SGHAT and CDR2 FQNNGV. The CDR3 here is CASSHQRGRTYNEQFF. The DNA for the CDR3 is TGTGCCAGCAGCCATCAGCGGGGACGAACCTACAATGAGCAGTTCTTC. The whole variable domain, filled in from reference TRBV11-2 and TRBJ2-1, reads EAGVAQSPRYKIIEKRQSVAFWCNPISGHATLYWYQQILGQGPKLLIQFQNNGVVDDSQLPKDRFSAERLKGVDSTLKIQPAKLEDSAVYLCASSHQRGRTYNEQFFGPGTRLTVL.

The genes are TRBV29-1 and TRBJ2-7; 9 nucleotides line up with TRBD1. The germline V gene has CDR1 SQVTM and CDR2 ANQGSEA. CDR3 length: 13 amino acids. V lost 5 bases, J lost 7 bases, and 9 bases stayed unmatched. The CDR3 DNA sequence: TGCAGCGTTATCGGACAGGGGAATGGGGAGCAGTACTTC. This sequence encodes CSVIGQGNGEQYF.

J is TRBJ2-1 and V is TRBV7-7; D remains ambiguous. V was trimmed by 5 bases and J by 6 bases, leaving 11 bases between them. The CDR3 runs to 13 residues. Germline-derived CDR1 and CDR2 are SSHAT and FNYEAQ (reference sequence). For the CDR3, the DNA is TGTGCCAGCAGCGATACGTTGGGCAATGAGCAGTTCTTC. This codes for CASSDTLGNEQFF.

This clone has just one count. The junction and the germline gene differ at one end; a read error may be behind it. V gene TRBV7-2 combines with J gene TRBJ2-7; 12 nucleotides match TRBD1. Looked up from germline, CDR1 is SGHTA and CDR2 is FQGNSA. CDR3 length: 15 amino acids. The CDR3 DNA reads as TGTGCCAGCAGCAAAAGGGGACAGGGGGCCCGAGGCTTGCACTTC. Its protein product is CASSKRGQGARGLHF.

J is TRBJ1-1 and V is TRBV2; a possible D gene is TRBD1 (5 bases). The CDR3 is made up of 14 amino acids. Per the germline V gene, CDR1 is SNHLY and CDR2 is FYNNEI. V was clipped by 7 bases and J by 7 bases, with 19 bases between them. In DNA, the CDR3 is TGTGCCAGCATGCGGGACCTAACCCATTATGAAGCTTTCTTT. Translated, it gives CASMRDLTHYEAFF. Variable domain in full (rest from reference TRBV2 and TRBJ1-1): EPEVTQTPSHQVTQMGQEVILRCVPISNHLYFYWYRQILGQKVEFLVSFYNNEISEKSEIFDDQFSVERPDGSNFTLKIRSTKLEDSAMYFCASMRDLTHYEAFFGQGTRLTVV.

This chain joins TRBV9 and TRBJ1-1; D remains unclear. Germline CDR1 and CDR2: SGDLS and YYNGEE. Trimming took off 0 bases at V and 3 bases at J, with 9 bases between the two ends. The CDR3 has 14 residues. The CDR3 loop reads CASSVEGWDTEAFF. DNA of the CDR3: TGTGCCAGCAGCGTAGAAGGTTGGGACACTGAAGCTTTCTTT.

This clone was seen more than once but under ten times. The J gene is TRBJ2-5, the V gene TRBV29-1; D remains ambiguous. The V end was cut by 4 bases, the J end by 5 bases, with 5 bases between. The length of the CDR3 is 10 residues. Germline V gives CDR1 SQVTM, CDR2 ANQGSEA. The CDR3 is CSVVIETQYF. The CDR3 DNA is TGCAGCGTTGTGATCGAGACCCAGTACTTC.